The next 5 T cell receptor beta chains were all read from a single sample in a study of T-cell memory formation after mild COVID-19. TCRdb re-called the 5' RACE reads through MiXCR, storing one row per CDR3 protein. The sample lists hundreds of thousands of distinct CDR3 sequences; 20% were seen once. Sequencing input: PBMCs or a T cell subset sorted from them (not recorded which). Receptors originate from an adult woman who had mild COVID-19 (a few samples of this study predate the infection). Cell type and time point are not known.

This clonotype was counted a few times. The chain couples TRBV18 to TRBJ1-2, with D unresolved. The CDR3 consists of 15 residues. Germline V gene data show CDR1 as KGHSH and CDR2 as LQKENI. Trimming removed 3 bases at V and 8 bases at J, with 19 bases between. The CDR3 sequence is CASSPLGLGERGYTF. The CDR3 DNA reads TGTGCCAGCTCACCCCTCGGACTAGGTGAGAGGGGCTACACCTTC.

The chain carries TRBV5-1 and TRBJ2-7; 9 bases map to TRBD1. The germline CDR1 and CDR2 sequences are SGHRS and YFSETQ. The CDR3 is made up of 14 amino acids. Germline trimming cut 2 bases from V and 5 bases from J; bases unmatched to any gene: 5. CDR3 in amino acids: CASSFPDRGNEQYF. CDR3 bases: TGCGCCAGCAGCTTTCCGGACAGGGGTAACGAGCAGTACTTC.

This rearrangement joins TRBV7-9 to TRBJ2-5, with a weak D call TRBD1 (5 bases). The CDR3 loop spans 15 amino acids. Germline CDR1 SEHNR, CDR2 FQNEAQ (reference sequence). V was pared by 0 bases and J by 2 bases, with 10 bases between. The CDR3 region is CASSLADSRQETQYF. DNA for the CDR3: TGTGCCAGCAGCTTAGCTGACAGCCGGCAAGAGACCCAGTACTTC.

This clonotype has more than one count but fewer than ten. The chain joins TRBV6-5 to TRBJ1-1; 12 bases fit TRBD1. CDR1 MNHEY and CDR2 SVGAGI come from the germline V gene. V gave up 7 bases and J gave up 11 bases; unmatched junction bases: 11. The CDR3 is 14 amino acids. CDR3 protein: CASTQPGQGARAFF. CDR3 bases: TGTGCCAGCACCCAACCGGGACAGGGGGCAAGGGCTTTCTTT.

A few counts support this clonotype. The chain links TRBV4-3 to TRBJ1-6; 10 nucleotides match TRBD1. CDR3 length: 21 amino acids. Per germline, CDR1 LGHNA and CDR2 YSLEER. V dropped 2 bases and J dropped 0; count of bases not matched to a gene: 13. The CDR3: CASSQFPRGQGHSSYNSPLHF. The CDR3 DNA is TGCGCCAGCAGCCAATTCCCGAGGGGACAGGGGCACAGCTCCTATAATTCACCCCTCCACTTT.